This T cell receptor beta chain was sequenced in a study of Ad26.COV2.S vaccination and SARS-CoV-2 variants. Across the whole study: Intramuscular Ad26.COV2.S at 5x10^10 or 1x10^11 viral particles.

The table came from immunoSEQ multiplex PCR; TCRdb's copy has only in-frame clones and leaves some out. The sample gives over 400,000 clones, roughly 90% of which show up once; about 1.7% is in the top ten. The treatment is: 19 received Ad26.COV2.S at low or high dose, single or two shots; about five received placebo; per-sample allocation not given. Sampling occurred on day 63 after the first vaccine or placebo injection. The vaccine delivered Wuhan-strain SARS-CoV-2 spike through an Ad26 vector. On this clone itself: Antigen unknown.

Study-level results: TCR breadth and depth estimates may have understated total T cell responses. Breadth of non-spike TCRs did not differ between vaccinees and placebo recipients.

The clonotype was recovered from a person aged 18 to 59 who received the Ad26.COV2.S COVID-19 vaccine or a placebo. The starting material was peripheral blood, obtained in a trial of Ad26.COV2.S vaccine versus placebo.

CDR3 residues: CASSSEGRTEAFF. The CDR3 DNA sequence: TGCGCCAGCAGTTCGGAGGGAAGGACTGAAGCTTTCTTT. The gene calls are TRBV5-1 and TRBJ1-1; no firm D call. The CDR3 runs 13 residues. CDR1 is SGHRS and CDR2 is YFSETQ in the germline V gene. The V gene lost 5 bases and the J gene lost 5 bases, with 13 bases spanning the gap.